Following are 20 T cell receptor beta chains from one sample sequenced in a study of blood T cell repertoires in COVID-19. Measured with immunoSEQ multiplex PCR; TCRdb has only the in-frame clones, and not every one. This sample has a few hundred thousand clones, with around 84% found just once. Sequencing was carried out using peripheral blood. The receptor source for this set is a woman under 30 with acute or convalescent COVID-19.

The V and J genes are TRBV5-1 and TRBJ1-2; TRBD1 aligns across 8 bases. Trimming removed 3 bases from V and 7 bases from J; junction bases left unmatched: 8. This CDR3 spans 14 amino acids. Germline V lookup: CDR1 SGHRS, CDR2 YFSETQ. The DNA of the CDR3 is TGCGCCAGCAGCTCAACCCGGACAGGGAGTGGCTACACCTTC. Translating gives CASSSTRTGSGYTF.

This chain uses TRBV28 with TRBJ2-7; TRBD2 agrees at 14 bases. The CDR3 runs 15 residues. The junction had 6 bases not matched to a gene; V was cut back by 8 bases and J by 3 bases. The germline gives CDR1 MDHEN, CDR2 SYDVKM. The CDR3 DNA follows: TGTGCCAGCCAGGGACTAGCGGGAGACCGCTACGAGCAGTACTTC. Its translation is CASQGLAGDRYEQYF.

V and J are TRBV5-4 and TRBJ2-7, with no clear D. The CDR3 consists of 14 residues. CDR1 is SGHNT and CDR2 is YYREEE in the germline V gene (reference sequence). Trimming stripped 0 bases from V and 1 base from J, with 8 bases between. This CDR3 is CASSLGPASYEQYF. CDR3 nucleotides: TGTGCCAGCAGCTTGGGTCCAGCGTCCTACGAGCAGTACTTC.

The chain couples TRBV6-2 or TRBV6-3 to TRBJ1-4; D might be TRBD1 (5 bases). The CDR3 is 15 amino acids. From germline, CDR1 is MNHEY and CDR2 SVGEGT. V dropped 0 bases and J dropped 6 bases, with 11 bases sitting between them. The CDR3 loop reads CASSYSRRGDEKLFF. The DNA for the CDR3 is TGTGCCAGCAGTTACTCGAGAAGGGGCGATGAAAAACTGTTTTTT.

The chain combines TRBV13 with TRBJ1-6; 10 bases agree with TRBD1. Trimming took 5 bases from V and 7 from J; bases not matched to a gene: 11. The germline V gene encodes CDR1 PRHDT and CDR2 FYEKMQ (reference sequence). The CDR3 has 17 amino acids. Here the CDR3 DNA reads TGTGCCAGCAGCCCGCGACAGGGGGCAGTATGGAATTCACCCCTCCACTTT. Amino acid sequence: CASSPRQGAVWNSPLHF.

This rearrangement joins TRBV5-4 to TRBJ2-2, with 7 bases identical to TRBD1. Germline assignment: CDR1 SGHNT and CDR2 YYREEE (reference sequence). With 4 bases clipped from V and 4 bases from J, the junction kept 10 bases outside the gene matches. The CDR3 sequence is 16 residues long. The CDR3 protein is CASSGTGVHGTGELFF. CDR3 DNA sequence: TGTGCCAGCAGCGGAACAGGGGTCCATGGCACCGGGGAGCTGTTTTTT. Full variable domain (rest looked up from reference TRBV5-4 and TRBJ2-2): ETGVTQSPTHLIKTRGQQVTLRCSSQSGHNTVSWYQQALGQGPQFIFQYYREEENGRGNFPPRFSGLQFPNYSSELNVNALELDDSALYLCASSGTGVHGTGELFFGEGSRLTVL.

About this clone: The junction departs from the called germline gene at one end, perhaps through a read error. V gene TRBV27 combines with J gene TRBJ2-3, with TRBD1 identical over 12 bases. The CDR3 length is 19 residues. CDR1 is MNHEY and CDR2 is SMNVEV in the germline V gene (reference sequence). The CDR3 protein is CASGLIGTGGFGPTDTQYF. In DNA, the CDR3 is TGTGCCAGCGGTTTGATTGGGACAGGGGGCTTTGGCCCCACAGATACGCAGTATTTT.

The chain has TRBV12-3 or TRBV12-4 and TRBJ2-3; no clear D gene. The CDR3 extends over 13 amino acids. Trimming cost V 7 bases and J 3 bases, with 11 bases left between them. DNA for the CDR3: TGTGCCAGCACCCTAGTTATGACAGATACGCAGTATTTT. This encodes CASTLVMTDTQYF.

This sequence joins TRBV3-1 (or the pseudogene TRBV3-2) and TRBJ2-3, with TRBD2 matching over 11 bases. CDR1 and CDR2 from the germline V gene are LGHDT and YNNKEL (reference sequence). The CDR3 is 19 residues long. The V segment lost 0 bases and the J segment 0 bases; nucleotides outside the gene matches: 8. As DNA, the CDR3 is TGTGCCAGCAGCCAAGATCTTAGCGGGAGGGTATCTAGCACAGATACGCAGTATTTT. Translated, it gives CASSQDLSGRVSSTDTQYF.

The V and J genes are TRBV6-6 and TRBJ2-4; 8 bases align to TRBD1. Germline V gene data show CDR1 as MNHNY and CDR2 as SVGAGI (reference sequence). The V and J ends lost 5 bases and 0 bases, in that order; junction bases with no gene match: 9. This CDR3 comprises 17 residues. The CDR3 here is CASSPVTGDLAKNIQYF. In DNA, the CDR3 is TGTGCCAGCAGTCCCGTGACAGGGGACTTAGCCAAAAACATTCAGTACTTC.

The chain uses TRBV11-3 and TRBJ2-1; 9 nucleotides align to TRBD1. Germline V gene lookup returns CDR1 SGHNT and CDR2 YENEEA. The CDR3 has 16 amino acids. V shed 1 base and J 9 bases; nucleotides not matched to a gene: 10. The CDR3 loop reads CASSLGAITGGFEQFF. CDR3 in DNA: TGTGCCAGCAGCTTAGGAGCTATAACAGGGGGCTTTGAGCAGTTCTTC.

CDR3 loop: CASSEAGPSGSLLRETQYF. In DNA form, the CDR3 reads TGTGCCAGCAGTGAAGCCGGGCCTAGCGGGAGCTTGCTGCGAGAGACCCAGTACTTC. The chain carries TRBV2 and TRBJ2-5; 10 nucleotides match TRBD2. CDR1 is SNHLY, CDR2 FYNNEI, per germline. The CDR3 totals 19 residues. V lost 0 bases and J lost 4; bases outside the gene matches: 14.

The chain carries TRBV29-1 and TRBJ2-1; tentatively, D is TRBD2 (5 bases). The CDR3 is 11 amino acids. Germline V gene sequence: CDR1 SQVTM, CDR2 ANQGSEA. Between the trimmed V and J ends, which lost 5 bases and 9 bases, there was a span of 11 bases. Here the CDR3 DNA reads TGCAGCGTTTTAAGGGCGGGTGAGCAGTTCTTC. Its protein product is CSVLRAGEQFF.

The chain couples TRBV6-2 or TRBV6-3 to TRBJ1-1; D remains unclear. The ends were cut back, 2 bases at V and 1 base at J, with 11 bases in the middle. Germline V lookup: CDR1 MNHEY, CDR2 SVGEGT. The CDR3 length is 15 residues. CDR3 amino acids: CASSYIYGWNTEAFF. CDR3 nucleotides: TGTGCCAGCAGTTACATATACGGTTGGAACACTGAAGCTTTCTTT.

The rearrangement links TRBV3-1 (or the pseudogene TRBV3-2) to TRBJ2-1, with TRBD2 as a possible D gene (6 bases). Germline V gene lookup returns CDR1 LGHDT and CDR2 YNNKEL (reference sequence). The CDR3 runs 14 residues. Trimming removed 4 bases at V and 5 bases at J, with 12 bases between. The DNA for the CDR3 is TGTGCCAGCAGCCGTCTGGGGGGTCACAATGAGCAGTTCTTC. As protein: CASSRLGGHNEQFF.

This chain uses TRBV2 with TRBJ1-6; D is uncertain. Per the germline V gene, CDR1 is SNHLY and CDR2 is FYNNEI. This CDR3 region has 15 residues. Trimming removed 6 bases at V and 0 bases at J, with 9 bases between. Here the CDR3 reads CASSQGSSYNSPLHF. As DNA, the CDR3 is TGTGCCAGCAGCCAAGGGAGCTCCTATAATTCACCCCTCCACTTT.

The gene calls are TRBV11-2 and TRBJ1-2; maybe TRBD1 (6 bases). The CDR3 totals 15 residues. Trimming stripped 1 base from V and 2 bases from J, with 11 bases between. CDR1 is SGHAT, CDR2 FQNNGV, per germline. The CDR3 sequence is CASSLADTGNYGYTF. The CDR3 nucleotides are TGTGCCAGCAGCTTAGCCGACACAGGGAACTATGGCTACACCTTC.

This chain connects TRBV6-6 to TRBJ2-1, with D maybe TRBD1 (6 bases). Trimming left V 4 bases short and J 8 bases short, with 18 bases between. This CDR3 is built from 15 residues. Germline-derived CDR1 and CDR2 are MNHNY and SVGAGI (reference sequence). CDR3 region: CASSSTSTGRDEQFF. CDR3 nucleotides: TGTGCCAGCAGTTCCACGAGTACAGGGCGCGATGAGCAGTTCTTC.

The chain recombines TRBV4-1 with TRBJ1-5; TRBD1 aligns across 8 bases. The CDR3 is made up of 18 amino acids. V gave up 1 base and J gave up 5 bases; unmatched junction bases: 13. Germline V CDR1 and CDR2: MGHRA, YSYEKL. As DNA, the CDR3 is TGCGCCAGCAGCCAAGGGTCAGGGGGCCACAATCCTTATCAGCCCCAGCATTTT. Protein sequence: CASSQGSGGHNPYQPQHF.

The rearrangement joins TRBV2 to TRBJ1-1; 7 bases map to TRBD1. The CDR3 contains 13 residues. The V segment lost 1 base and the J segment 11 bases; nucleotides outside the gene matches: 7. Germline V gene sequence: CDR1 SNHLY, CDR2 FYNNEI. The CDR3 bases are TGTGCCAGCAGTGAAGGTCAGGGGGTAAGGGCTTTCTTT. Translating it yields CASSEGQGVRAFF.